This record concerns one TCR beta chain sequence. The data were obtained in a study of blood T cell repertoires in COVID-19. Generated by immunoSEQ multiplex PCR, the TCRdb table keeps only in-frame clones and is missing some. The sample holds under 200,000 clones; 86% are singletons and the top ten take roughly 3.3%. The germline CDR1 and CDR2 sequences are ENHRY and SYGVKD. The CDR3 has 13 amino acids. V lost 8 bases to trimming and J lost 6 bases; unmatched junction nucleotides: 2. Sequencing was carried out using peripheral blood. The rearrangement links TRBV10-3 to TRBJ2-3; 13 bases agree with TRBD2. This receptor was taken from a man between 65 and 79 years old with acute or convalescent COVID-19. The CDR3 nucleotides read TGTGCCATCGGGACTAGCGGGGTGGATACGCAGTATTTT. This codes for CAIGTSGVDTQYF.